This T cell receptor (beta chain) is drawn from a study of T cell responses to AZD1222 COVID-19 vaccine. The CDR3 loop spans 16 amino acids. Germline CDR1 and CDR2: SGDLS and YYNGEE. Trimming cost V 2 bases and J 6 bases; bases outside gene matches: 7. Sequencing was performed with immunoSEQ multiplex PCR; in TCRdb, only in-frame clones are kept and a portion is missing. Among around 150,000 clones listed, about 94% were seen once. The chain combines TRBV9 with TRBJ1-6; TRBD1 matches 8 bases. The receptor's source is an adult who received the AZD1222 COVID-19 vaccine. The sample consisted of peripheral blood, taken 28 days after the second AZD1222 dose. The CDR3 loop reads CASSVGRGLGNSPLHF. The CDR3 DNA sequence: TGTGCCAGCAGCGTCGGCAGGGGGCTGGGTAATTCACCCCTCCACTTT. The variable domain in full, completed from reference TRBV9 and TRBJ1-6, reads DSGVTQTPKHLITATGQRVTLRCSPRSGDLSVYWYQQSLDQGLQFLIQYYNGEERAKGNILERFSAQQFPDLHSELNLSSLELGDSALYFCASSVGRGLGNSPLHFGNGTRLTVT.